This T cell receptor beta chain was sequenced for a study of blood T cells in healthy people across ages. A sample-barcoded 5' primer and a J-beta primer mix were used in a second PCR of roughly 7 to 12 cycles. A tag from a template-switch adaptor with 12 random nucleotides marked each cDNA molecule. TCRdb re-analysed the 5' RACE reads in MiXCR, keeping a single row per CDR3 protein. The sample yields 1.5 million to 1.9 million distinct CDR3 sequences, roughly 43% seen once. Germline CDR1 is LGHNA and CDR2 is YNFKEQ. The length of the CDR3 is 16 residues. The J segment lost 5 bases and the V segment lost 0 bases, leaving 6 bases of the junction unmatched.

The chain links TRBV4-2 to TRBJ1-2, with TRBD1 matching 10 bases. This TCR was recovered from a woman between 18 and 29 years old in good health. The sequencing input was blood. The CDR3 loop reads CASSQEDRGGFYGYTF. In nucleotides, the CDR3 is TGTGCCAGCAGCCAAGAGGACAGGGGGGGATTTTATGGCTACACCTTC.